A selection of T cell receptor beta chains follows, all from one sample in a study of blood T cell repertoires in COVID-19. Only in-frame clones appear in the TCRdb table, and some are missing; sequencing was by immunoSEQ multiplex PCR. Of 95,000 to 150,000 clones in the sample, 81% were seen once. Sequencing was done on a sample of peripheral blood. Receptor source: a woman between 45 and 65 years old with acute or convalescent COVID-19. Each CDR3 is given with its conserved first and last residue. A D gene is named only where the DNA matches it firmly. Only part of the rows carry a size: once, few, many, or a class if the clone is expanded.

J	size	V	D	DNA	CDR3
TRBJ1-4	-	TRBV28	TRBD1	TGTGCCAGCAGTGCCCCGGGACAGAAAGAAAAACTGTTTTTT	CASSAPGQKEKLFF
TRBJ2-7	-	TRBV5-1	-	TGCGCCAGCACCGAACCCCTCCAGGGTTCCGAGCAGTACTTC	CASTEPLQGSEQYF
TRBJ1-3	-	TRBV6-5	-	TGTGCCAGCAGGGCCTCTGGAAACACCATATATTTT	CASRASGNTIYF
TRBJ1-2	few	TRBV27	-	TGTGCCAGCAGTTTGGTGGAGGGATCGGGGGGCTACACCTTC	CASSLVEGSGGYTF
TRBJ1-4	-	TRBV30	-	TGTGCCTGGAGTGTCTGGCAGGGCGATGAAAAACTGTTTTTT	CAWSVWQGDEKLFF
TRBJ2-2	-	TRBV28	TRBD2	TGTGCCAGCAGCACCCCTACTAGCGGGAGGATGAACACCGGGGAGCTGTTTTTT	CASSTPTSGRMNTGELFF
TRBJ2-5	-	TRBV7-8	-	TGTGCCAGCAGCTCCCCCTGGCGGGCCCCACAAGAGACCCAGTACTTC	CASSSPWRAPQETQYF
TRBJ2-7	-	TRBV5-5	-	TGTGCCAGCAGCCTACGACAGGCCTACGAGCAGTACTTC	CASSLRQAYEQYF
TRBJ2-1	-	TRBV10-2	TRBD2	TGCGCCAGCAGTGAGTCGACTAGCGGCAACTACAATGAGCAGTTCTTC	CASSESTSGNYNEQFF
TRBJ1-6	-	TRBV2	TRBD1	TGTGCCAGCAGTGTTCAGGGGGAATCCAATAATTCACCCCTCCACTTT	CASSVQGESNNSPLHF
TRBJ2-1	-	TRBV29-1	-	TGCAGCGTCATGGACAGCTACAATGAGCAGTTCTTC	CSVMDSYNEQFF
TRBJ2-3	-	TRBV7-9	-	TGTGCCAGCAGCTATTCTAGCGAGGGATCCACAGATACGCAGTATTTT	CASSYSSEGSTDTQYF
TRBJ1-1	-	TRBV18	TRBD1	TGTGCCAGCTCACCACCGGGACAGGTGGACACTGAAGCTTTCTTT	CASSPPGQVDTEAFF
TRBJ1-1	once	TRBV29-1	TRBD1	TGCAGCGTTGAAGCCTACAGGACAGGGACTGAAGCTTTCTTT	CSVEAYRTGTEAFF
TRBJ1-1	-	TRBV2	-	TGTGCCAGCCTAGTTGTACAGGAGGGCACTGAAGCTTTCTTT	CASLVVQEGTEAFF
TRBJ1-5	once	TRBV7-9	-	TGTGCCAGCAGCTTAGCGGGGGGTCAGCCCCAGCATTTT	CASSLAGGQPQHF
TRBJ1-3	-	TRBV2	-	TGTGCCAGCAGTGATGGGGAGGCTGGAAACACCATATATTTT	CASSDGEAGNTIYF
TRBJ1-1	-	TRBV11-1	-	TGTGCCAGCAGCTCACGGAGAAACACTGAAGCTTTCTTT	CASSSRRNTEAFF
TRBJ2-1	once	TRBV9	TRBD2	TGTGCCAGCAGCGTAGTTGGAGCGGGAGCATACAATGAGCAGTTCTTC	CASSVVGAGAYNEQFF
TRBJ1-3	-	TRBV15	-	TGTGCCACCAGCCCCCGTCGCAGCTCTGGAAACACCATATATTTT	CATSPRRSSGNTIYF
TRBJ2-7	-	TRBV5-4	-	TGTGCCAGCAGCACCACCGACACAGAAGAGCAGTACTTC	CASSTTDTEEQYF
TRBJ1-5	-	TRBV18	-	TGTGCCAGCTCACAGGGGTCTCCGGATCAGCCCCAGCATTTT	CASSQGSPDQPQHF
TRBJ2-7	-	TRBV13	TRBD2	TGTGCCAGCAGCTCCGGGGGGGGATACGAGCAGTACTTC	CASSSGGGYEQYF